The sequence of this T cell receptor (beta chain) was determined in a study of blood T cell repertoires in COVID-19. Study details: COVID-19 samples collected from the United States, Italy and Spain covered acute and convalescent phases. T cells, B-cell-depleted T cells, or PBMCs provided the cDNA or gDNA that served as material.

This clone was seen ten or more times. Methods used by the authors: Estimation of nucleated cell counts was performed using reference gene primer amplification. Using immunoSEQ multiplex PCR, the repertoire was profiled, and TCRdb retains in-frame clones only, with some absent. The D gene and trimming were derived from the DNA, and the V and J assignments and clone size from that table. This table has 250,000 to 300,000 clones, about 86% appearing once. The germline V and J ends were trimmed by 6 bases and 6 bases, with 6 bases remaining between them. CDR3 size: 11 residues. Germline assignment: CDR1 MNHEY and CDR2 SVGEGT.

Input material: peripheral blood. The sequence came from a young man with active or convalescent COVID-19. The chain recombines TRBV6-2 or TRBV6-3 with TRBJ1-5, with unresolved D. The CDR3 DNA reads TGTGCCAGCAGCACGGGTCAGCCCCAGCATTTT. Residues: CASSTGQPQHF.